These 26 T cell receptor beta chains originate from one sample sequenced in a study of T cell responses to AZD1222 COVID-19 vaccine. Clones were read by immunoSEQ multiplex PCR, and TCRdb kept only the in-frame ones, dropping some. The table records about 84,000 clones, 75% to 90% of them present only once. The specimen was peripheral blood, collected 28 days after the second AZD1222 dose. The receptors shown here come from an adult who received the AZD1222 COVID-19 vaccine.

In its sample, this clone was seen a few times. This rearrangement joins TRBV29-1 to TRBJ1-1, with a tentative D call TRBD1 (5 bases). Germline CDR1 SQVTM, CDR2 ANQGSEA. The CDR3 runs 13 residues. The V end was cut by 7 bases, the J end by 1 base, with 13 bases between. Here the CDR3 reads CSALLGGNTEAFF. CDR3 nucleotide sequence: TGCAGCGCTCTCCTTGGGGGGAACACTGAAGCTTTCTTT.

The gene calls are TRBV28 and TRBJ2-2; a possible D gene is TRBD1 (5 bases). Germline CDR1 MDHEN, CDR2 SYDVKM. V lost 2 bases and J 4 bases, leaving 14 bases between the germline ends. This CDR3 spans 16 amino acids. DNA of the CDR3: TGTGCCAGCAGTTTACAGCAGGGTTTTAGCACCGGGGAGCTGTTTTTT. Its translation is CASSLQQGFSTGELFF.

The chain employs TRBV28 and TRBJ1-3, with D possibly being TRBD1 (6 bases). The CDR3 is 16 amino acids. V was pared by 5 bases and J by 4 bases, with 18 bases between. Germline CDR1 is MDHEN and CDR2 is SYDVKM. The CDR3 is CASSLIGQSGGNTIYF. The CDR3 coding sequence is TGTGCCAGCAGTCTCATAGGACAGTCGGGAGGAAACACCATATATTTT.

The CDR3 here is CASSYPPLVGDTQYF. CDR3 coding DNA: TGTGCCAGCAGTTACCCTCCCTTGGTGGGGGATACGCAGTATTTT. The chain uses TRBV6-6 and TRBJ2-3; D gene ambiguous. V was pared by 2 bases and J by 6 bases, with 15 bases between. CDR3 size: 15 residues. Germline lookup yields CDR1 MNHNY and CDR2 SVGAGI (reference sequence).

This clone came up once. The V and J genes are TRBV7-2 and TRBJ1-2; D not resolved. This CDR3 has 14 amino acids. Per the germline V gene, CDR1 is SGHTA and CDR2 is FQGNSA. Trimming stripped 1 base from V and 2 bases from J, with 8 bases between. CDR3 protein: CASSLGPANYGYTF. The DNA of the CDR3 is TGTGCCAGCAGCTTAGGTCCGGCGAACTATGGCTACACCTTC. The full variable domain, completed using reference TRBV7-2 and TRBJ1-2, is GAGVSQSPSNKVTEKGKDVELRCDPISGHTALYWYRQSLGQGLEFLIYFQGNSAPDKSGLPSDRFSAERTGGSVSTLTIQRTQQEDSAVYLCASSLGPANYGYTFGSGTRLTVV.

The chain has TRBV28 and TRBJ2-3; possibly TRBD2 for D (5 bases). The V gene lost 2 bases and the J gene lost 1 base, with 10 bases spanning the gap. CDR1 and CDR2 from the germline V gene are MDHEN and SYDVKM. The CDR3 consists of 15 residues. The DNA of the CDR3 is TGTGCCAGCAGTTTAAGGCGGGCCCGCACAGATACGCAGTATTTT. Translating gives CASSLRRARTDTQYF.

The gene calls are TRBV9 and TRBJ2-2; 9 positions match TRBD1. The CDR3 length is 19 residues. Germline V lookup: CDR1 SGDLS, CDR2 YYNGEE. Trimming cost V 4 bases and J 7 bases; bases outside gene matches: 20. The CDR3 is CASSQATPGTGTLGGELFF. In DNA form, the CDR3 reads TGTGCCAGCAGCCAAGCTACTCCCGGGACAGGGACCCTTGGCGGGGAGCTGTTTTTT.

V is TRBV19 and J is TRBJ1-1; 8 nucleotides match TRBD1. Looked up from germline, CDR1 is LNHDA and CDR2 is SQIVND (reference sequence). The CDR3 is made up of 14 amino acids. V lost 5 bases to trimming and J lost 5 bases; unmatched junction nucleotides: 7. The CDR3 DNA is TGTGCCAGTAGTGCAAACAGGGGGAGGACTGAAGCTTTCTTT. This translates into CASSANRGRTEAFF.

The V call is TRBV6-8, the J call TRBJ1-4; D might be TRBD1 (5 bases). The CDR3 totals 14 residues. The V gene lost 10 bases and the J gene lost 0 bases, with 12 bases spanning the gap. CDR1 is MNHGY, CDR2 SAAAGT, per germline. The DNA for the CDR3 is TGTGCCACCCAAGACAGTGCAACTAATGAAAAACTGTTTTTT. This codes for CATQDSATNEKLFF.

This clone appeared once. The chain uses TRBV28 and TRBJ2-7, with 9 positions matching TRBD2. The CDR3 is made up of 17 amino acids. With 6 bases clipped from V and 3 bases from J, the junction kept 15 bases outside the gene matches. Germline CDR1 reads MDHEN; CDR2 reads SYDVKM. CDR3 DNA: TGTGCCAGCAGCACCCCTCAGACTAGCGGACTCAACTACGAGCAGTACTTC. This encodes CASSTPQTSGLNYEQYF.

In DNA form, the CDR3 reads TGTGCCAGCAGCCCGACTAGCGGGGTTACAGATACGCAGTATTTT. It specifies CASSPTSGVTDTQYF. The chain is built from TRBV7-9 and TRBJ2-3, with TRBD2 matching 11 bases. The CDR3 runs 15 residues. CDR1 SEHNR and CDR2 FQNEAQ come from the germline V gene (reference sequence). J was trimmed by 3 bases and V by 5 bases; bases with no gene match: 4.

The chain is built from TRBV5-1 and TRBJ2-7, with 7 bases aligning to TRBD2. Unmatched junction bases numbered 6, after V lost 0 bases and J lost 3 bases. The CDR3 runs to 15 residues. Germline CDR1 SGHRS, CDR2 YFSETQ. The CDR3 region is CASSLVSGPNYEQYF. CDR3 coding DNA: TGCGCCAGCAGCTTGGTTAGCGGGCCAAACTACGAGCAGTACTTC.

The genes are TRBV6-5 and TRBJ1-1; maybe TRBD1 (5 bases). Trimming removed 6 bases at V and 6 bases at J, with 17 bases between. CDR1 and CDR2 from the germline V gene are MNHEY and SVGAGI. This CDR3 comprises 14 residues. DNA of the CDR3: TGTGCCAGCAGCTTCGGAGGGGCTCGCGCTGAAGCTTTCTTT. This gives the protein CASSFGGARAEAFF.

The V and J genes are TRBV6-5 and TRBJ1-1, with D hard to call. V gave up 6 bases and J gave up 9 bases, with 14 bases separating them. The CDR3 runs 12 residues. The germline gives CDR1 MNHEY, CDR2 SVGAGI. CDR3 sequence (DNA): TGTGCCAGCAGGAGGCTGGACGCCCAAGCTTTCTTT. Its protein product is CASRRLDAQAFF.

The chain uses TRBV11-2 and TRBJ1-3; D unresolved. Germline CDR1 and CDR2: SGHAT and FQNNGV. The germline V and J ends were trimmed by 5 bases and 0 bases, with 11 bases remaining between them. There are 15 residues in the CDR3. The chain's CDR3 is CASSREFLSGNTIYF. The CDR3 DNA reads TGTGCCAGCAGCAGGGAGTTCCTCTCTGGAAACACCATATATTTT.

The rearrangement uses TRBV7-4 and TRBJ2-3; a weak D match, TRBD1 (5 bases). The CDR3 has 12 amino acids. With 3 bases removed from V and 5 bases from J, the gap between germline ends came to 6 bases. From germline, CDR1 is SGHVT and CDR2 SQSDAQ. This CDR3 is CASSFDRDTQYF. The CDR3 DNA follows: TGTGCCAGCAGCTTCGACAGAGATACGCAGTATTTT.

This chain uses TRBV4-1 with TRBJ1-4; perhaps TRBD1 as D (6 bases). Germline-derived CDR1 and CDR2 are MGHRA and YSYEKL. V lost 4 bases and J 4 bases, leaving 13 bases between the germline ends. CDR3 length: 15 amino acids. CDR3 bases: TGCGCCAGCAGCCTGATGGGGGGCTTTAATGAAAAACTGTTTTTT. Translated: CASSLMGGFNEKLFF.

The chain couples TRBV19 to TRBJ2-7; 12 bases agree with TRBD1. V lost 4 bases, J lost 3 bases, and 4 bases stayed unmatched. This CDR3 contains 15 residues. The V gene's germline CDR1 is LNHDA and CDR2 SQIVND (reference sequence). In DNA form, the CDR3 reads TGTGCCAGTAGTACCCGGGACAGGGGGCTCTACGAGCAGTACTTC. Amino acids: CASSTRDRGLYEQYF.

The CDR3 region is CASSTGRGSYNEQFF. The DNA of the CDR3 is TGTGCCAGCAGTACAGGGAGGGGCTCCTACAATGAGCAGTTCTTC. V usage is TRBV27 and J usage is TRBJ2-1, with D perhaps TRBD2 (7 bases). In germline, CDR1 is MNHEY, CDR2 SMNVEV (reference sequence). The V gene lost 5 bases and the J gene lost 0 bases, with 11 bases spanning the gap. The CDR3 extends over 15 amino acids.

The CDR3 loop reads CASSPRQGAYNEQFF. The CDR3, as DNA: TGTGCCAGCAGCCCCCGACAGGGGGCCTACAATGAGCAGTTCTTC. V gene TRBV11-3 combines with J gene TRBJ2-1; TRBD1 matches at 9 bases. This CDR3 comprises 15 residues. The junction had 4 bases not matched to a gene; V was cut back by 5 bases and J by 2 bases. Germline lookup yields CDR1 SGHNT and CDR2 YENEEA.

CDR3 nucleotides: TGCGCCAGCAGTGAGTCCGGGCAGACCCCCTACGAGCAGTACTTC. It translates to CASSESGQTPYEQYF. The chain joins TRBV10-1 to TRBJ2-7; D not certain. The V gene's germline CDR1 is WNHNN and CDR2 SYGVQD (reference sequence). Trimming took off 0 bases at V and 2 bases at J, with 11 bases between the two ends. The CDR3 is 15 residues long.

V gene TRBV4-1 combines with J gene TRBJ2-3; D may be TRBD1 or TRBD2 (5 bases each). The germline V gene has CDR1 MGHRA and CDR2 YSYEKL. V lost 3 bases and J lost 3, with 10 bases in between. The CDR3 loop spans 14 amino acids. Written as DNA, the CDR3 is TGCGCCAGCAGCCAGCTCAGGGAGACAGATACGCAGTATTTT. It translates to CASSQLRETDTQYF.

The CDR3 reads CATDRAGAYNEQFF. The CDR3 DNA is TGTGCCACTGACAGGGCAGGGGCCTACAATGAGCAGTTCTTC. V gene TRBV28 combines with J gene TRBJ2-1, with 7 bases aligning to TRBD1. V dropped 10 bases and J dropped 2; count of bases not matched to a gene: 8. Germline V gene data show CDR1 as MDHEN and CDR2 as SYDVKM. This CDR3 contains 14 residues.

The CDR3 DNA sequence: TGTGCCAGCAGCCAAGAGAAAGGGTCGTGGAATTCACCCCTCCACTTT. As protein: CASSQEKGSWNSPLHF. V is TRBV4-2 and J is TRBJ1-6; D uncertain. Trimming took off 0 bases at V and 7 bases at J, with 13 bases between the two ends. Germline assignment: CDR1 LGHNA and CDR2 YNFKEQ. This CDR3 is built from 16 residues.

The genes are TRBV5-1 and TRBJ2-7; D is possibly TRBD1 (6 bases). Trimming stripped 0 bases from V and 0 bases from J, with 13 bases between. The CDR3 runs 16 residues. From germline, CDR1 is SGHRS and CDR2 YFSETQ. In DNA form, the CDR3 reads TGCGCCAGCAGCTTGGCCGGGACACCTAGCTCCTACGAGCAGTACTTC. Translating gives CASSLAGTPSSYEQYF. The variable domain in full, with the rest retrieved from reference TRBV5-1 and TRBJ2-7, is KAGVTQTPRYLIKTRGQQVTLSCSPISGHRSVSWYQQTPGQGLQFLFEYFSETQRNKGNFPGRFSGRQFSNSRSEMNVSTLELGDSALYLCASSLAGTPSSYEQYFGPGTRLTVT.

The chain uses TRBV6-6 and TRBJ2-1; TRBD2 matches 13 bases. CDR1 MNHNY and CDR2 SVGAGI come from the germline V gene (reference sequence). CDR3 size: 15 residues. The V segment lost 6 bases and the J segment 6 bases; nucleotides outside the gene matches: 5. This CDR3 is CASSLGLAGANEQFF. CDR3 in DNA: TGTGCCAGCAGCCTCGGACTAGCGGGGGCCAATGAGCAGTTCTTC.